These T cell receptor beta chains were read from a single sample in a study of T cell changes during pregnancy in multiple sclerosis. Clones were sequenced by immunoSEQ multiplex PCR, and TCRdb holds only the in-frame ones, with some missing. This table has tens of thousands of clones, roughly nine tenths appearing once. Sequenced here: peripheral blood, sampled in the third trimester of pregnancy. The receptors here all came from a female donor with multiple sclerosis, enrolled in a pregnancy study. The CDR3 runs from the conserved cysteine through the conserved F or W. A D gene is named only where the DNA matches it firmly. Size values are once, few and many counts, or a class for expanded clones, and some rows have none.

v_gene	d_gene	j_gene	abundance	CDR3nt	CDR3aa
TRBV27	TRBD1	TRBJ1-2	few	TGTGCCAGCAGTTCAACCGGGACAGGGAATGGCTACACCTTC	CASSSTGTGNGYTF
TRBV28	TRBD1	TRBJ2-2	NA	TGTGCCAGCAGAAGAGCCGGACAGGGGATCACCGGGGAGCTGTTTTTT	CASRRAGQGITGELFF
TRBV5-5	TRBD2	TRBJ2-7	once	TGTGCCAGCAGCTTCCTAGCGGGAGGCTACGAGCAGTACTTC	CASSFLAGGYEQYF
TRBV28	TRBD2	TRBJ2-1	NA	TGTGCCAGCAGTACCGGGACTAGCGGGAGTCATGAGCAGTTCTTC	CASSTGTSGSHEQFF
TRBV7-8	TRBD1	TRBJ1-5	NA	TGTGCCAGCAGCTCCGAGACAGGGACTCTATCCCAGCCCCAGCATTTT	CASSSETGTLSQPQHF
TRBV6-6	NA	TRBJ1-1	NA	TGTGCCAGCAGTTCAATGGAGGTAAGAGCAGGAGCTTTCTTT	CASSSMEVRAGAFF
TRBV30	NA	TRBJ1-5	NA	TGTGCCTGGAGCGGGGGGAATCAGCCCCAGCATTTT	CAWSGGNQPQHF
TRBV5-4	NA	TRBJ1-6	NA	TGTGCCAGCAGCATGGACACTTCACCCCTCCACTTT	CASSMDTSPLHF
TRBV13	NA	TRBJ1-3	NA	TGTGCCAGCAGCGATACAGGGAACTCTGGAAACACCATATATTTT	CASSDTGNSGNTIYF
TRBV5-6	TRBD1	TRBJ1-2	NA	TGTGCCAGCAGCTTTACGACAGGGCCTTCTCTTTATGGCTACACCTTC	CASSFTTGPSLYGYTF
TRBV5-1	NA	TRBJ1-3	NA	TGCGCCAGCACCCCTCCCGGCTCTGGAAACACCATATATTTT	CASTPPGSGNTIYF
TRBV30	NA	TRBJ2-7	NA	TGTGCCTGGCAATCGGACAGACAATCCTACGAGCAGTACTTC	CAWQSDRQSYEQYF
TRBV6-5	NA	TRBJ1-5	NA	TGTGCCAGCAGTTACTCGAGGCGATTCGCGCCCCAGCATTTT	CASSYSRRFAPQHF
TRBV9	NA	TRBJ2-2	NA	TGTGCCAGCAGCCCAGGAGGGCCCCCCGGGGAGCTGTTTTTT	CASSPGGPPGELFF
TRBV19	TRBD2	TRBJ2-2	NA	TGTGCCAGTAACAGAAGGGGACTAGCGGGAGTTACGGGGGAGCTGTTTTTT	CASNRRGLAGVTGELFF
TRBV6-1	TRBD1	TRBJ1-5	NA	TGTGCCAGCAGTGAAGCACCGGGGGGGGACAGGGAAATTAGCAATCAGCCCCAGCATTTT	CASSEAPGGDREISNQPQHF
TRBV28	TRBD2	TRBJ2-3	once	TGTGCCGGGGGACTAGCGGGACCAGATACGCAGTATTTT	CAGGLAGPDTQYF
TRBV28	NA	TRBJ1-2	NA	TGTGCCAGCAGTTTAACCCCGCGTGGCTACACCTTC	CASSLTPRGYTF
TRBV28	TRBD1	TRBJ2-2	NA	TGTGCCAGCAGTTTGACAGGGCGGACCGGGGAGCTGTTTTTT	CASSLTGRTGELFF
TRBV5-1	NA	TRBJ1-1	NA	TGCGCCAGCAGCTTGTTCATGTTGAGCAACACTGAAGCTTTCTTT	CASSLFMLSNTEAFF
TRBV7-9	TRBD2	TRBJ2-7	once	TGTGCCAGCAGCTCCAGTCGGGAGGGGCTATACGAGCAGTACTTC	CASSSSREGLYEQYF
TRBV9	NA	TRBJ1-2	NA	TGTGCCAGCAGCGTAGGAGCTCAGGGGAGTCACTATGGCTACACCTTC	CASSVGAQGSHYGYTF
TRBV5-5	TRBD1	TRBJ1-2	NA	TGTGCCAGCAGCTTCTCCGGGACAGGGATAGGCTATGGCTACACCTTC	CASSFSGTGIGYGYTF
TRBV7-9	NA	TRBJ1-1	few	TGTGCCAGCAGCTTGAGACAGCAAAACACTGAAGCTTTCTTT	CASSLRQQNTEAFF
TRBV7-9	TRBD1	TRBJ1-1	NA	TGTGCCAGCAGCACTTCGGACAGGGGGCCCACTGAAGCTTTCTTT	CASSTSDRGPTEAFF
TRBV27	NA	TRBJ2-5	NA	TGTGCCAGCAGTTTGGGGAAAAGGGGGGAGACCCAGTACTTC	CASSLGKRGETQYF
TRBV19	TRBD2	TRBJ2-1	NA	TGTGCCAGTGAAGTCACTAGCGGCCTCAATGAGCAGTTCTTC	CASEVTSGLNEQFF
TRBV4-2	NA	TRBJ1-4	NA	TGTGCCAGCAGCCAAGATGGGGCGGGATCAACTAATGAAAAACTGTTTTTT	CASSQDGAGSTNEKLFF
TRBV7-9	NA	TRBJ2-7	NA	TGTGCCAGCAGCTTAGATAGTTCCTACGAGCAGTACTTC	CASSLDSSYEQYF
TRBV18	TRBD1	TRBJ1-2	NA	TGTGCCAGCTCTGGGGACAGGAGCTATGGCTACACCTTC	CASSGDRSYGYTF
TRBV9	NA	TRBJ1-1	NA	TGTGCCAGCAGCGCCACTCCACAGGGAGAAGCTTTCTTT	CASSATPQGEAFF
TRBV7-2	NA	TRBJ1-2	NA	TGTGCCAGCAGCTTGCAAGGCGGCGGCTACACCTTC	CASSLQGGGYTF
TRBV6-5	NA	TRBJ1-5	NA	TGTGCCAGCAGTTTCACAGGGACTCAGCCCCAGCATTTT	CASSFTGTQPQHF
TRBV7-9	TRBD2	TRBJ2-2	NA	TGTGCCAGCAGCTTCGGACTAGCAAACACCGGGGAGCTGTTTTTT	CASSFGLANTGELFF
TRBV10-3	TRBD1	TRBJ2-5	NA	TGTGCCATCAGTGAGCCCGGACAGGGCCAAGAGACCCAGTACTTC	CAISEPGQGQETQYF
TRBV10-1	NA	TRBJ2-1	NA	TGCGCCAGCAGTGAGTCGACCAGAGCGGAGCAGTTCTTC	CASSESTRAEQFF
TRBV7-9	NA	TRBJ2-7	NA	TGTGCCAGCAGCTTCCAGGGTCTAGGCCCCTACGAGCAGTACTTC	CASSFQGLGPYEQYF
TRBV2	TRBD1	TRBJ1-5	NA	TGTGCCAGCAGTTTCGGGACAGGTCATAGCAATCAGCCCCAGCATTTT	CASSFGTGHSNQPQHF
TRBV10-1	TRBD1	TRBJ1-3	once	TGCGCCACCGGACAGGGGGATGGTGGAAACACCATATATTTT	CATGQGDGGNTIYF
TRBV11-2	TRBD1	TRBJ2-3	NA	TGTGCCAGCAGCTCCGGGGACAGGGGAACAGATACGCAGTATTTT	CASSSGDRGTDTQYF
TRBV10-1	TRBD2	TRBJ2-7	NA	TGCGCCAGCAGCGGGACTAGCGGGAGTTTATACGAGCAGTACTTC	CASSGTSGSLYEQYF
TRBV7-9	NA	TRBJ2-1	NA	TGTGCCAGCAGCTTAGCTGAGCGGCTTTACAATGAGCAGTTCTTC	CASSLAERLYNEQFF
TRBV4-3	TRBD2	TRBJ2-3	NA	TGCGCCAGCAGCCAAGATTCGGATAGCGGGAGTCCAGATACGCAGTATTTT	CASSQDSDSGSPDTQYF
TRBV28	TRBD2	TRBJ2-7	once	TGTGCCAGCAGTCACCTGGGACTAGCGGCCGCGTCCTACGAGCAGTACTTC	CASSHLGLAAASYEQYF
TRBV27	NA	TRBJ2-2	NA	TGTGCCAGCAGTCCAAGACAGGCCTCCGGGGAGCTGTTTTTT	CASSPRQASGELFF
TRBV11-3	TRBD1	TRBJ2-1	NA	TGTGCCAGCAGCTCAGGGACAGTCGTCTACAATGAGCAGTTCTTC	CASSSGTVVYNEQFF
TRBV5-1	TRBD1	TRBJ1-1	NA	TGCGCCAGCAGCTCGTCCCGGGACAGGGAACGAGCTTTCTTT	CASSSSRDRERAFF
TRBV9	TRBD2	TRBJ2-7	NA	TGTGCCAGCAGCGTAGGCGTTAGCGGGAGCTACGAGCAGTACTTC	CASSVGVSGSYEQYF
TRBV7-9	NA	TRBJ2-7	NA	TGTGCCAGCAGCTCCCGGGACACCTACGAGCAGTACTTC	CASSSRDTYEQYF
TRBV30	TRBD1	TRBJ1-1	once	TGTGCCTGGGACAGGGGGCGCGTAACGGACACTGAAGCTTTCTTT	CAWDRGRVTDTEAFF
TRBV2	TRBD1	TRBJ2-7	NA	TGTGCCAGCTGCAGACAGGGGGCCTACGAGCAGTACTTC	CASCRQGAYEQYF
TRBV7-9	NA	TRBJ2-1	once	TGTGCCAGCAGCTTAGGAGGGGGCTCCTACAATGAGCAGTTCTTC	CASSLGGGSYNEQFF
TRBV6-6	NA	TRBJ2-7	NA	TGTGCCAGCAGTTACTCGCCAGCGGGCTACTCCTACGAGCAGTACTTC	CASSYSPAGYSYEQYF
TRBV19	TRBD1	TRBJ1-5	NA	TGTGCCAGTAGTTCCGGACAGGTCGGGCATCAGCCCCAGCATTTT	CASSSGQVGHQPQHF
TRBV4-1	NA	TRBJ2-7	NA	TGCGCCAGCAGCCAAGGAGAGCTGTACGAGCAGTACTTC	CASSQGELYEQYF
TRBV11-2	TRBD1	TRBJ1-5	NA	TGTGCCAGCAGCCTTGACAGGGCCCCAAGTCAGCCCCAGCATTTT	CASSLDRAPSQPQHF
TRBV5-1	TRBD1	TRBJ2-7	once	TGCGCCAGCAGTCCCGGGACAGGGGCGGAAGAGCAGTACTTC	CASSPGTGAEEQYF
TRBV2	NA	TRBJ1-2	NA	TGTGCCAGCAGTGAACAGGGTAACTATGGCTACACCTTC	CASSEQGNYGYTF
TRBV6-1	NA	TRBJ1-3	NA	TGTGCCAGCAGTCAAGGGACTCCGGGCCTCTCTGGAAACACCATATATTTT	CASSQGTPGLSGNTIYF
TRBV10-3	TRBD2	TRBJ2-3	NA	TGTGCCATCGGGCTAGCGGCTAGCACAGATACGCAGTATTTT	CAIGLAASTDTQYF